A selection of T cell receptor beta chains follows, all from one sample in a study of T-cell memory formation after mild COVID-19. Each CDR3 protein is one row after TCRdb ran MiXCR on the 5' RACE reads. The table shows about 610,000 distinct CDR3 sequences, with approximately 15% occurring only once. Sequences were obtained from PBMCs or a T cell subset sorted from them (not recorded which). Every receptor here comes from an adult woman who had mild COVID-19 (a few samples of this study predate the infection). Cell type and time point are not known. CDR3s leave out the opening cysteine and the closing phenylalanine or tryptophan.

v_gene: TRBV19; CDR3aa: ASTDRGADTQY
v_gene: TRBV27; CDR3aa: ASSLLGRHEQY
v_gene: TRBV9; CDR3aa: ASSAQGAGPYNEQF
v_gene: TRBV5-4; CDR3aa: ASSLGTLAGATDTQY
v_gene: TRBV29-1; CDR3aa: SVERSGNLH
v_gene: TRBV3-1; CDR3aa: ASSSSGRASDTQY
v_gene: TRBV6-1; CDR3aa: ASSELDSWREQY
v_gene: TRBV5-6; CDR3aa: ASSAGTSGRARAGELF
v_gene: TRBV5-1; CDR3aa: ASSYYRAAGSDAGYT
v_gene: TRBV5-1; CDR3aa: ASSLVVGGTEAF
v_gene: TRBV7-9; CDR3aa: ASSLITAANYGYT
v_gene: TRBV6-2/TRBV6-3; CDR3aa: ASSHDSLYNEQF
v_gene: TRBV20-1; CDR3aa: SARDNNQPQH
v_gene: TRBV4-1; CDR3aa: ASSQDGRSRAF
v_gene: TRBV12-3/TRBV12-4; CDR3aa: ASTYAGGSTEAF
v_gene: TRBV7-9; CDR3aa: ASSLSEGGEQF
v_gene: TRBV6-2/TRBV6-3; CDR3aa: ASSFLINTGELF
v_gene: TRBV7-8; CDR3aa: ASSPRTILAKNIQY
v_gene: TRBV5-1; CDR3aa: ASSWGTGYRNEQF
v_gene: TRBV5-1; CDR3aa: ASSRDRKVRGTGELF
v_gene: TRBV5-1; CDR3aa: ASSSELGELF
v_gene: TRBV7-2; CDR3aa: ASSLDVGRTTYNEQF
v_gene: TRBV29-1; CDR3aa: SVVLGNYGYT
v_gene: TRBV2; CDR3aa: ASSGGATGTQY
v_gene: TRBV3-1; CDR3aa: ASSRSGLAFT
v_gene: TRBV2; CDR3aa: ASSGDGDNEQF
v_gene: TRBV5-1; CDR3aa: ASTQDDTGRETQY
v_gene: TRBV9; CDR3aa: ASSVGGATNEKLF
v_gene: TRBV29-1; CDR3aa: SAAGTGGSGYT
v_gene: TRBV20-1; CDR3aa: SAMSDSNQPQH
v_gene: TRBV24-1; CDR3aa: ATSDSGTSRDTQY
v_gene: TRBV7-2; CDR3aa: ASSPRKGGAGETQY
v_gene: TRBV7-2; CDR3aa: ASSLPTSKREIVSTDTQY
v_gene: TRBV19; CDR3aa: ASSIVSAGLSGANVLT
v_gene: TRBV5-6; CDR3aa: ASSWRQGLSQGYT
v_gene: TRBV30; CDR3aa: AWDRGNEQF
v_gene: TRBV6-1; CDR3aa: ASSEAAGGGNYGYT
v_gene: TRBV7-9; CDR3aa: ASSDPTGAGYT
v_gene: TRBV6-5; CDR3aa: ASRVGTAAYEQY
v_gene: TRBV4-2; CDR3aa: ASSQVVHGTGGTEAF
v_gene: TRBV19; CDR3aa: ASSPLVRSIYEQF
v_gene: TRBV4-2; CDR3aa: ASSTPGGARY
v_gene: TRBV12-3/TRBV12-4; CDR3aa: ASSYTGRTDTQY
v_gene: TRBV12-3/TRBV12-4; CDR3aa: ASSLSGQETQY